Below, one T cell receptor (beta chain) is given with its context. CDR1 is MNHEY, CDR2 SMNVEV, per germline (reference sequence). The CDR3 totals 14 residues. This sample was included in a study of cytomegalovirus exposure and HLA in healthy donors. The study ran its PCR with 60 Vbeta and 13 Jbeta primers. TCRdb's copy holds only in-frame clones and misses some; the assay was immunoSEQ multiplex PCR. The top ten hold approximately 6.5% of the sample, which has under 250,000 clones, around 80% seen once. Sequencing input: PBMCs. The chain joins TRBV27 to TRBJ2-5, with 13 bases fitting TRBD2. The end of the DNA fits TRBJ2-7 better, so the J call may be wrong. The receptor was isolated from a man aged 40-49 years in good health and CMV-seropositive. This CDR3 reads CASMGRTSGSEQYF. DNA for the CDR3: TGTGCCAGCATGGGGAGGACTAGCGGGAGCGAGCAGTACTTC.